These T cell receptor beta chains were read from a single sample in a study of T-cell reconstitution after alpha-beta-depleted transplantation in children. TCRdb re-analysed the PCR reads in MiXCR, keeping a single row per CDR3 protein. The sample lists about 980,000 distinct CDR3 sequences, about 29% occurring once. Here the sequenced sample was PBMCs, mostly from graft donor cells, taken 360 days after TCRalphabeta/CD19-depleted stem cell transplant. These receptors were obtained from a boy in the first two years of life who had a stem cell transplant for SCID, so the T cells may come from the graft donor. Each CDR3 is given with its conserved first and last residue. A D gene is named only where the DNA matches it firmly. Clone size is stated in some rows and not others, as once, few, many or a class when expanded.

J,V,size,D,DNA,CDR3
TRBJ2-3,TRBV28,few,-,TGTGCCAGCAGTTTCGATAGGGAACCAGATACGCAGTATTTT,CASSFDREPDTQYF
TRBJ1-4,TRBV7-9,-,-,TGTGCCAGCAGCTTAGGACAGCACCCTAATGAAAAACTGTTTTTT,CASSLGQHPNEKLFF
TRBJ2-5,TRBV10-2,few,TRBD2,TGCGCCAGCAGTGAGTCGGGGAGGGGAGAGACCCAGTACTTC,CASSESGRGETQYF
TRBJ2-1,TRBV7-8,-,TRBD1,TGTGCCAGCAGCTCACACAGGGGAACCTACAATGAGCAGTTCTTC,CASSSHRGTYNEQFF
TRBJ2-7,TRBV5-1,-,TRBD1,TGCGCCAGCAGCTCTGATATCGGACAGGCACCTAAGGAGCAGTACTTC,CASSSDIGQAPKEQYF
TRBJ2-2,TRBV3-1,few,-,TGTGCCAGCAGCCAACCCCCTCGGGGCACCGGGGAGCTGTTTTTT,CASSQPPRGTGELFF
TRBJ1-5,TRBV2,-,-,TGTGCCAGCAGTCCGGACAGATATAGCAATCAGCCCCAGCATTTT,CASSPDRYSNQPQHF
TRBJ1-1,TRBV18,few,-,TGTGCCAGCTCACGAATCGACAGCATCACTGAAGCTTTCTTT,CASSRIDSITEAFF
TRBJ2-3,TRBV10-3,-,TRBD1,TGTGCCATCAGTAGTCCGGGACAGGGGAAAAGCACAGATACGCAGTATTTT,CAISSPGQGKSTDTQYF
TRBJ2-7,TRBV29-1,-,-,TGCAGCGTTGTGGGGACCGACGAGCAGTACTTC,CSVVGTDEQYF
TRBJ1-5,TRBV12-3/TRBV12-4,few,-,TGTGCCAGCAGTTTAGGGCAGGGTATTAGCAATCAGCCCCAGCATTTT,CASSLGQGISNQPQHF
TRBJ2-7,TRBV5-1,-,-,TGCGCCAGCAGCTTGTACCCCACGGGGGCGGACGAGCAGTACTTC,CASSLYPTGADEQYF
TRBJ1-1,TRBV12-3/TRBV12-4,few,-,TGTGCCAGCGGTAGGGGTGATCTGAACACTGAAGCTTTCTTT,CASGRGDLNTEAFF
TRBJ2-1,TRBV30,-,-,TGTGCCTGGAGCGGGGGACGGGATGAGCAGTTCTTC,CAWSGGRDEQFF
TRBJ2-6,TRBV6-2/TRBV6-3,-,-,TGTGCCAGCAGTTACTCGTCCGCCTCTGGGGCCAACGTCCTGACTTTC,CASSYSSASGANVLTF
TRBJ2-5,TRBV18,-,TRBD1,TGTGCCAGCTCACCAGTTTCGGGACAGGGGGAGACCCAGTACTTC,CASSPVSGQGETQYF
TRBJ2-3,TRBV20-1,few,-,TGCAGTGCCGATCCCTCAACCCGCACAGATACGCAGTATTTT,CSADPSTRTDTQYF
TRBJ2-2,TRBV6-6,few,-,TGTGCCAGCAGTTACCGCCTAAGCGGGGAGCTGTTTTTT,CASSYRLSGELFF
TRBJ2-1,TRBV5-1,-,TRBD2,TGCGCCAGCAGCCCCGGACTAGATTACGGTTGGGACAATGAGCAGTTCTTC,CASSPGLDYGWDNEQFF
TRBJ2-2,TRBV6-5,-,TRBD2,TGTGCCAGCAGTTACCCCATTGGGGGACTAGCGGGGAACACCGGGGAGCTGTTTTTT,CASSYPIGGLAGNTGELFF
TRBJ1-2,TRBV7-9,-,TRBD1,TGTGCCAGCAGCCCGGACTCGACAGGGATAAGCGGCTACACCTTC,CASSPDSTGISGYTF
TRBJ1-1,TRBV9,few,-,TGTGCCAGCAGCGCAGGGAGGATGAACACTGAAGCTTTCTTT,CASSAGRMNTEAFF